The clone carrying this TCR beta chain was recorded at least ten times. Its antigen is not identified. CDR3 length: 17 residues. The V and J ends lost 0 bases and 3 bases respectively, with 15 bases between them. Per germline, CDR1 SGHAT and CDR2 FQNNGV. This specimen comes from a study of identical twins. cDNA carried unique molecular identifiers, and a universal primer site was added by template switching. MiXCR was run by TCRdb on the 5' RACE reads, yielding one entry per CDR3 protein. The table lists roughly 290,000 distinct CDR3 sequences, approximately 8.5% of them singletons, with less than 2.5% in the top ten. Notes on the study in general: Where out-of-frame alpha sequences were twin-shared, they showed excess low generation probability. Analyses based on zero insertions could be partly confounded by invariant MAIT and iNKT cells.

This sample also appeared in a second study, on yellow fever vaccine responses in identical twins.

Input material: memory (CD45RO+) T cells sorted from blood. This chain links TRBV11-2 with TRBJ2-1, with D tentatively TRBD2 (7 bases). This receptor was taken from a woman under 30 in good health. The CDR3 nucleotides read TGTGCCAGCAGCTTAGATCGGAAGCGGGACATCTACAATGAGCAGTTCTTC. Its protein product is CASSLDRKRDIYNEQFF.